The present entry profiles one TCR beta chain with its context. This sample stems from a study of Ad26.COV2.S vaccination and SARS-CoV-2 variants. Study details: A participant enrolled in the COV1001 Ad26.COV2.S trial arm provided the sample.

The method was immunoSEQ multiplex PCR; TCRdb's version includes in-frame clones alone and lacks a portion of them. This sample has hundreds of thousands of clones, with around 90% found just once. This CDR3 region has 13 residues. Germline assignment: CDR1 GTSNPN and CDR2 SVGIG (reference sequence). V was cut by 0 bases and J by 7 bases, with 9 bases left in between. The treatment: roughly 18 received Ad26.COV2.S at low or high dose, single or two shots; about five received placebo; per-sample allocation not given. Sampling took place 63 days after the first vaccine or placebo injection. The gene calls are TRBV30 and TRBJ1-4, with D unclear. The sequence derives from a person between 18 and 65 years old who received the Ad26.COV2.S COVID-19 vaccine or a placebo. The sample was peripheral blood, taken in a trial of Ad26.COV2.S vaccine versus placebo. The CDR3 reads CAWSVKDAEKLFF. DNA of the CDR3: TGTGCCTGGAGTGTTAAGGACGCTGAAAAACTGTTTTTT.